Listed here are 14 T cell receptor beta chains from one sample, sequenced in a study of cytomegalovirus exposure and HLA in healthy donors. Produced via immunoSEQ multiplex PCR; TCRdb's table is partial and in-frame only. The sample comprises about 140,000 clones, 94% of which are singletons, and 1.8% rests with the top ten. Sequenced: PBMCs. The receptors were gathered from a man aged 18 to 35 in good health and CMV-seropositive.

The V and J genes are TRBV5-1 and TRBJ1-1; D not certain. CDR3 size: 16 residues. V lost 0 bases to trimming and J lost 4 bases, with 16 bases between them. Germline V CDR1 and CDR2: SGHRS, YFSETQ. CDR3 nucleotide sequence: TGCGCCAGCAGCTTGGGAGGGAAGGTTAGTAGCACTGAAGCTTTCTTT. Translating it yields CASSLGGKVSSTEAFF.

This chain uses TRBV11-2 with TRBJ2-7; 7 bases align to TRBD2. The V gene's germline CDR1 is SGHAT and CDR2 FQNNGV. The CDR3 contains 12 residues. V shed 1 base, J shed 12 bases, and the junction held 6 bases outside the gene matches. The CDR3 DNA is TGTGCCAGCAGCTTAGGATGGCGGGAGTGGTACTTC. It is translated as CASSLGWREWYF. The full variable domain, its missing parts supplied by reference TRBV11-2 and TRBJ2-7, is EAGVAQSPRYKIIEKRQSVAFWCNPISGHATLYWYQQILGQGPKLLIQFQNNGVVDDSQLPKDRFSAERLKGVDSTLKIQPAKLEDSAVYLCASSLGWREWYFGPGTRLTVT.

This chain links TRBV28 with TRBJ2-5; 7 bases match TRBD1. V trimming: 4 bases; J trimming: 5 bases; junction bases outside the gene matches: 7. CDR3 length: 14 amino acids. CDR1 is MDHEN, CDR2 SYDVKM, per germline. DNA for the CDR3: TGTGCCAGCAGTTACAGACAGGGTCGGGAGACCCAGTACTTC. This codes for CASSYRQGRETQYF.

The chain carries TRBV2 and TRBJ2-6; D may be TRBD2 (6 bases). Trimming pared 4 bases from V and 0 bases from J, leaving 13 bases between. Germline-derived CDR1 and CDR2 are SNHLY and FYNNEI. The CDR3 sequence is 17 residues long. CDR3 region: CASSAGTHRSGANVLTF. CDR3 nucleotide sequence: TGTGCCAGCAGTGCCGGGACTCACCGCTCTGGGGCCAACGTCCTGACTTTC.

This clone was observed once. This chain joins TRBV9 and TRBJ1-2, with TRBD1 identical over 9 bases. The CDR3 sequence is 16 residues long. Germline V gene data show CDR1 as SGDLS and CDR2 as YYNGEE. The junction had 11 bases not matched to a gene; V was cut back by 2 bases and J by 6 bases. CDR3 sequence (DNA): TGTGCCAGCAGCGTGAGAACGGGACAGGGAGGACATGGCTACACCTTC. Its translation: CASSVRTGQGGHGYTF. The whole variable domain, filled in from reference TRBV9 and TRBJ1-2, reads DSGVTQTPKHLITATGQRVTLRCSPRSGDLSVYWYQQSLDQGLQFLIQYYNGEERAKGNILERFSAQQFPDLHSELNLSSLELGDSALYFCASSVRTGQGGHGYTFGSGTRLTVV.

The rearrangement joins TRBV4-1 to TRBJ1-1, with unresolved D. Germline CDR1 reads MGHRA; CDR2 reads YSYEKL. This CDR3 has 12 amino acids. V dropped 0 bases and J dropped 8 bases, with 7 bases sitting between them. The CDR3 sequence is CASSQDRSEAFF. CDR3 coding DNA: TGCGCCAGCAGCCAAGACAGGTCAGAAGCTTTCTTT.

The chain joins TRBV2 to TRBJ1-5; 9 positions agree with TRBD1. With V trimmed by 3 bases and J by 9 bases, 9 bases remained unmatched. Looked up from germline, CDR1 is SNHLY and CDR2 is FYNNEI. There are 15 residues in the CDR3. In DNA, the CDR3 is TGTGCCAGCAGTGAGTACAGGGGGCAAAGTTCGCCCCAGCATTTT. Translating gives CASSEYRGQSSPQHF.

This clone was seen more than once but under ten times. CDR3 region: CASSTQSTDTQYF. The DNA for the CDR3 is TGTGCCAGTAGTACCCAGAGCACAGATACGCAGTATTTT. V gene TRBV19 combines with J gene TRBJ2-3; D remains ambiguous. Per germline, CDR1 LNHDA and CDR2 SQIVND (reference sequence). The CDR3 spans 13 residues. Trimming left V 4 bases short and J 0 bases short, with 5 bases between.

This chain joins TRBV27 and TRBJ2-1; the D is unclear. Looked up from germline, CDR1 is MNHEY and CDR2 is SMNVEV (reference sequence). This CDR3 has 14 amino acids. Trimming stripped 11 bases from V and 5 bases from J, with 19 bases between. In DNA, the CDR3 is TGTGCCTCAAATCAGTATAGGAGCAACAATGAGCAGTTCTTC. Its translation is CASNQYRSNNEQFF.

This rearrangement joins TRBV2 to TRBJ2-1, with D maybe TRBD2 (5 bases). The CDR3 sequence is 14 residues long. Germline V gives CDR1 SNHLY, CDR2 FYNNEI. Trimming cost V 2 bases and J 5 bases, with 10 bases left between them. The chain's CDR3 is CASSELTSDNEQFF. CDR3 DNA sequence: TGTGCCAGCAGTGAATTAACTAGTGACAATGAGCAGTTCTTC.

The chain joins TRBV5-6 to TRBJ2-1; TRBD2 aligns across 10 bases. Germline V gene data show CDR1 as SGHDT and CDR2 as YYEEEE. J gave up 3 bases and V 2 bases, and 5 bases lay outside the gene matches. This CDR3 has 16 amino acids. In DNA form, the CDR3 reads TGTGCCAGCAGCTTCAACGGACTAGCGGTCTACAATGAGCAGTTCTTC. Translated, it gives CASSFNGLAVYNEQFF.

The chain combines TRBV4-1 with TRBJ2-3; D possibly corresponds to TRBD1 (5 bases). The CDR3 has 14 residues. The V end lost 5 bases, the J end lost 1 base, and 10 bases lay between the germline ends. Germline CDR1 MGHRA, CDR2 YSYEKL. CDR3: CASSFSGRTDTQYF. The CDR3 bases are TGCGCCAGCAGCTTTTCAGGGCGCACAGATACGCAGTATTTT.

In DNA, the CDR3 is TGTGCTAGTGGTTTGGTACGGGGGGAGCTTTCCTACAATGAGCAGTTCTTC. This sequence encodes CASGLVRGELSYNEQFF. The V call is TRBV12-5, the J call TRBJ2-1, with 7 bases that match TRBD2. The CDR3 runs to 17 residues. J lost 1 base, V lost 0 bases, and 6 bases had no gene match. The germline CDR1 and CDR2 sequences are LGHNT and FRNRAP.

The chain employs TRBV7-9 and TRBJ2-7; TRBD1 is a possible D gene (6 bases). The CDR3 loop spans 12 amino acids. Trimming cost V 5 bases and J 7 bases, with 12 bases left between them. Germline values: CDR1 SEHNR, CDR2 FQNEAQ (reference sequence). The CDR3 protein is CASSPWGREQYF. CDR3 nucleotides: TGTGCCAGCAGCCCTTGGGGGCGGGAGCAGTACTTC. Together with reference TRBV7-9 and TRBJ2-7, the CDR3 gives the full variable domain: DTGVSQNPRHKITKRGQNVTFRCDPISEHNRLYWYRQTLGQGPEFLTYFQNEAQLEKSRLLSDRFSAERPKGSFSTLEIQRTEQGDSAMYLCASSPWGREQYFGPGTRLTVT.